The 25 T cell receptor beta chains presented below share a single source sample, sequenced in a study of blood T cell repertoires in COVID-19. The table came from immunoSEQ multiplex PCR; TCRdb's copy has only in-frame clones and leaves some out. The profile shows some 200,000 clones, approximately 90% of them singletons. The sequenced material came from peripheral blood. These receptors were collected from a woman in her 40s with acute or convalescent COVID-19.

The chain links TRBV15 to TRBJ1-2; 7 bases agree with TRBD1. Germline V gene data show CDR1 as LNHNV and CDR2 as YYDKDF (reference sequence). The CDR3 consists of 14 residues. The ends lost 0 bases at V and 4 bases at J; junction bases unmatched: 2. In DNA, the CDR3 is TGTGCCACCAGCAGAGAGGCAGGGGGCTATGGCTACACCTTC. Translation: CATSREAGGYGYTF.

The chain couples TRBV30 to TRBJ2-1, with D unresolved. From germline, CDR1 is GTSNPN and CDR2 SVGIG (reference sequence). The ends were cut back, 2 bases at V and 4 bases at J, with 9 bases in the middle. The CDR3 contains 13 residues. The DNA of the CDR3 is TGTGCCTGGAGTAAACGAGGATACAATGAGCAGTTCTTC. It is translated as CAWSKRGYNEQFF.

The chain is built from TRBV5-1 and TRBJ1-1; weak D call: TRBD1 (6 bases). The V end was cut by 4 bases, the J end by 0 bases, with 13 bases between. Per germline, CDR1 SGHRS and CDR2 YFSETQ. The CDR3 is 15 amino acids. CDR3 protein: CASSGGVRMNTEAFF. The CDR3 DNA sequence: TGCGCCAGCAGCGGGGGCGTCCGAATGAACACTGAAGCTTTCTTT.

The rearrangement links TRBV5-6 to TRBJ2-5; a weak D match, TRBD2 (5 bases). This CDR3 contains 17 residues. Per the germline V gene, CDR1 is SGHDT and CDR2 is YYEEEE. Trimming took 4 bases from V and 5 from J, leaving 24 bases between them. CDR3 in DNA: TGTGCCAGCAGCACCCGAGGACTCAAGGCCCTGAGGGAGACCCAGTACTTC. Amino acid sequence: CASSTRGLKALRETQYF.

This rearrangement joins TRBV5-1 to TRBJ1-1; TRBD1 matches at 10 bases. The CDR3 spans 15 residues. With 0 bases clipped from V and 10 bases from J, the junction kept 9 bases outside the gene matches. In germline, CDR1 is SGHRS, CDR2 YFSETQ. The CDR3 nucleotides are TGCGCCAGCAGCTTGGACGGTTCCGGGACAGGGGTAGCTTTCTTT. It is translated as CASSLDGSGTGVAFF.

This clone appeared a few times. The CDR3 DNA sequence: TGTGCTAGTGGTTCACCGGACAGGGATGCCACCGGGGAGCTGTTTTTT. Encoded protein: CASGSPDRDATGELFF. The chain is built from TRBV12-5 and TRBJ2-2; the match to TRBD1 covers 8 bases. The V gene end was trimmed by 4 bases and the J gene end by 4 bases; junction bases not matched to a gene: 8. The V gene's germline CDR1 is LGHNT and CDR2 FRNRAP. This CDR3 is built from 16 residues.

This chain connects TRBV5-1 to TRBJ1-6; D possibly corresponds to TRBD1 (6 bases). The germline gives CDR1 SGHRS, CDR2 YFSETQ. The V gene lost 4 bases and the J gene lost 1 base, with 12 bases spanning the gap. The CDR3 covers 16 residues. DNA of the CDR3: TGCGCCAGCAGCAACCAGCAGGGGTCCTATAATTCACCCCTCCACTTT. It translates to CASSNQQGSYNSPLHF.

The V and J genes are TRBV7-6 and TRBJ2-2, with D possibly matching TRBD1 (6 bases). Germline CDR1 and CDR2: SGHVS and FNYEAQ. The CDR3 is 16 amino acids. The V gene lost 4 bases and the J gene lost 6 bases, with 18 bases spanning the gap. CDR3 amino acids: CASSWAVAGDPGELFF. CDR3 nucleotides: TGTGCCAGCAGCTGGGCGGTGGCAGGGGATCCCGGGGAGCTGTTTTTT.

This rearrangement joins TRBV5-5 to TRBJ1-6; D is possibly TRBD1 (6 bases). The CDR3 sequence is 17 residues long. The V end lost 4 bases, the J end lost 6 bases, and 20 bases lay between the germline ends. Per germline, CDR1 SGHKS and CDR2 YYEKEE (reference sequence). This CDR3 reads CASSPQWGGASNSPLHF. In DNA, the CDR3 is TGTGCCAGCAGCCCGCAGTGGGGGGGGGCGTCTAATTCACCCCTCCACTTT.

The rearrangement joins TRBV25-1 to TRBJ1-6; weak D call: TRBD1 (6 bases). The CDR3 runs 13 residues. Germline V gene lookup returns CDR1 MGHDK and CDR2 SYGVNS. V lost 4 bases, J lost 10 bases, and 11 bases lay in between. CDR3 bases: TGTGCCAGCAGTGCCGGACAGCCATCACCCCTCCACTTT. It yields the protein CASSAGQPSPLHF.

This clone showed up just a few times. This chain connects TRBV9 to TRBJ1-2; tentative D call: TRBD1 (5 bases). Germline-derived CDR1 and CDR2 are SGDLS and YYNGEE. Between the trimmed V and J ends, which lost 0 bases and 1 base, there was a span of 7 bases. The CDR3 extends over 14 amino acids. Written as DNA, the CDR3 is TGTGCCAGCAGCGTAGGCAGGGATAACTATGGCTACACCTTC. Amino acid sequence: CASSVGRDNYGYTF.

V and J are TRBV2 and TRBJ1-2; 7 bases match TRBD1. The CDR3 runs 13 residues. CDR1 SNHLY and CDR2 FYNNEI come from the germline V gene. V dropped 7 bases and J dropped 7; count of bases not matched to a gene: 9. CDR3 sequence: CASITGETVGYTF. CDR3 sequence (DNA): TGTGCCAGCATTACAGGGGAGACGGTTGGCTACACCTTC.

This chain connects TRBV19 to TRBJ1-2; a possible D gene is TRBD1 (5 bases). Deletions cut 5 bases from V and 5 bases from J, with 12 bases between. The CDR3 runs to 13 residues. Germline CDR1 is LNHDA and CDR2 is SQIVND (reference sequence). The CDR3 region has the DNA TGTGCCAGTAGTCCCAGGGCAGGGTATGGCTACACCTTC. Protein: CASSPRAGYGYTF. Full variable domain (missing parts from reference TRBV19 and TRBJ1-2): DGGITQSPKYLFRKEGQNVTLSCEQNLNHDAMYWYRQDPGQGLRLIYYSQIVNDFQKGDIAEGYSVSREKKESFPLTVTSAQKNPTAFYLCASSPRAGYGYTFGSGTRLTVV.

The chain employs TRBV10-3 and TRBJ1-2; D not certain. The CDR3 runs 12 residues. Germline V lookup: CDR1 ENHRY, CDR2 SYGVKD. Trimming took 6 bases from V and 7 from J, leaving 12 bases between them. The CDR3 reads CAIRGSVAGYTF. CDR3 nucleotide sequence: TGTGCCATCAGAGGAAGCGTTGCTGGCTACACCTTC.

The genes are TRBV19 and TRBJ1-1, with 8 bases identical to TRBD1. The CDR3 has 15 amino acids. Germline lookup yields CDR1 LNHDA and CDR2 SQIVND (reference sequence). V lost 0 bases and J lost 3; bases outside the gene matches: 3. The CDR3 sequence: CASSIDLTGDTEAFF. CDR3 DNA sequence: TGTGCCAGTAGTATAGATCTGACAGGGGACACTGAAGCTTTCTTT.

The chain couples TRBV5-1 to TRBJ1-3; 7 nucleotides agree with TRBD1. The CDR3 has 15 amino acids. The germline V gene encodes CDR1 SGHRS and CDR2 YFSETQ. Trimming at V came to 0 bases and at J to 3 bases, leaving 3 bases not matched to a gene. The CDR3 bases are TGCGCCAGCAGCTTGGAGGGGGCTAATGGAAACACCATATATTTT. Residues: CASSLEGANGNTIYF.

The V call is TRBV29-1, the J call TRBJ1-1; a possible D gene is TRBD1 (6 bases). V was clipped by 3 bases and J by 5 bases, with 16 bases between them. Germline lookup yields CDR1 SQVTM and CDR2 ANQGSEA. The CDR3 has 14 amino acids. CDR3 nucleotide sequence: TGCAGCGTTGATCCGACAGGCGCCTCTACTGAAGCTTTCTTT. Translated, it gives CSVDPTGASTEAFF.

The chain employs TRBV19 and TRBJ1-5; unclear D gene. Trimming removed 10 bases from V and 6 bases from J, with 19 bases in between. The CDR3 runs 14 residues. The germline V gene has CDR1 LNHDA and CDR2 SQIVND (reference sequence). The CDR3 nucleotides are TGTGCCACAAAAAGAAGGCATGCGGGTCAGCCCCAGCATTTT. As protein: CATKRRHAGQPQHF.

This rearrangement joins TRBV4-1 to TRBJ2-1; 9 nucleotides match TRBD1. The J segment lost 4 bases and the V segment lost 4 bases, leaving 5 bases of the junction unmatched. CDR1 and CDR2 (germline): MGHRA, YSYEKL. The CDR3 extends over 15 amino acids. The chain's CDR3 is CASSLQGARYNEQFF. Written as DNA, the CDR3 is TGCGCCAGCAGCCTACAGGGGGCGCGATACAATGAGCAGTTCTTC.

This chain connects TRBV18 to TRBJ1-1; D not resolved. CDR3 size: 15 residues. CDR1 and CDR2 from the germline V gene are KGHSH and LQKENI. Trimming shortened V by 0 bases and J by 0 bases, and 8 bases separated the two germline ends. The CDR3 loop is CASSPPELMNTEAFF. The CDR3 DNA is TGTGCCAGCTCACCACCGGAGCTTATGAACACTGAAGCTTTCTTT.

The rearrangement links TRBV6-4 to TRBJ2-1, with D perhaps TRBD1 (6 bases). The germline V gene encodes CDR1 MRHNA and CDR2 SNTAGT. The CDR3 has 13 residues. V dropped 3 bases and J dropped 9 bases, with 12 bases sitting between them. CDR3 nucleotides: TGTGCCAGCAGTGATTCCAGGGGTTCTGAGCAGTTCTTC. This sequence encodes CASSDSRGSEQFF.

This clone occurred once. The CDR3, as DNA: TGTGCCAGCAGATCCGACCGGGATTTCGGTAAAGCTTTCTTT. Its translation: CASRSDRDFGKAFF. This rearrangement joins TRBV28 to TRBJ1-1; D not certain. The V gene's germline CDR1 is MDHEN and CDR2 SYDVKM. V dropped 6 bases and J dropped 9 bases, with 20 bases sitting between them. CDR3 length: 14 residues.

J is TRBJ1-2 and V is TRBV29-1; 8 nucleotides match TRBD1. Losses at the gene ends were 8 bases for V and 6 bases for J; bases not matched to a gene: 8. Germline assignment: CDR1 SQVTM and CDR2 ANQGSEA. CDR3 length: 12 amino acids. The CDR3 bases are TGCAGCATAAGACAGGGGAGGGATGGCTACACCTTC. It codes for CSIRQGRDGYTF.

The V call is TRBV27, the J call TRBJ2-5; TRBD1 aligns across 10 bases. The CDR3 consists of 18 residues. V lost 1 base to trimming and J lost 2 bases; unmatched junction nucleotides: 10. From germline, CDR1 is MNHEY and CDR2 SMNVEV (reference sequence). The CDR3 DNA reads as TGTGCCAGCAGTTTATATTATCGGACAGGGGGTGGGCAAGAGACCCAGTACTTC. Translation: CASSLYYRTGGGQETQYF.

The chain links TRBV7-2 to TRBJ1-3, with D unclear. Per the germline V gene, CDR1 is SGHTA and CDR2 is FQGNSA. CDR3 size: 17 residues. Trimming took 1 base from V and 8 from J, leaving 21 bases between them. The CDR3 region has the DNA TGTGCCAGCAGCTTAGTTCGGGCGGGTCAAAAGAGAGACACCATATATTTT. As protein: CASSLVRAGQKRDTIYF.